This paragraph reports one T cell receptor beta chain. Trimming removed 2 bases from V and 2 bases from J; junction bases left unmatched: 2. The germline V gene has CDR1 SGHTA and CDR2 FQGNSA. CDR3 size: 15 residues. The source of the sample is a study of T cell responses to AZD1222 COVID-19 vaccine. Clones were sequenced by immunoSEQ multiplex PCR, and TCRdb holds only the in-frame ones, with some missing. The sample holds about 150,000 clones, roughly nine tenths seen once. Material: peripheral blood, obtained on day 0 of AZD1222 vaccination. The genes are TRBV7-2 and TRBJ2-3; 9 nucleotides match TRBD2. The TCR originated in an adult in good health. The CDR3 DNA reads as TGTGCCAGCAGCTTATTAGCGGGGGACACAGATACGCAGTATTTT. It translates to CASSLLAGDTDTQYF.